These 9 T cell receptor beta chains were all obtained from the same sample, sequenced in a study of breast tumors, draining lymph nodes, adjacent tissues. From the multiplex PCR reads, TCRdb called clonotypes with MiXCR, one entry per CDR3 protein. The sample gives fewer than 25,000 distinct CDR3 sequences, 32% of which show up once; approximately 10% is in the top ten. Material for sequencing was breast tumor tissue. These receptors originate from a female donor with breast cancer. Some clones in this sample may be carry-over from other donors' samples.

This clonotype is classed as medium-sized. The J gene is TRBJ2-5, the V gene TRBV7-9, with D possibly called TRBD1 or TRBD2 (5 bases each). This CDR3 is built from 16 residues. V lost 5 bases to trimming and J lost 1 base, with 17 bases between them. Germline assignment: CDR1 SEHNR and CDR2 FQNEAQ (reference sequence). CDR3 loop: CASSTRGAVIQETQYF. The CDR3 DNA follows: TGTGCCAGCAGCACCCGAGGGGCGGTGATCCAAGAGACCCAGTACTTC.

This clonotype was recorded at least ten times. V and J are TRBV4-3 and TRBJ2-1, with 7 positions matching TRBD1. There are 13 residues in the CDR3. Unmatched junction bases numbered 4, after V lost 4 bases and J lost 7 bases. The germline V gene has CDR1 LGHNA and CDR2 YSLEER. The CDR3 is CASSRQQGNEQFF. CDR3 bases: TGCGCCAGCAGCCGTCAACAGGGGAATGAGCAGTTCTTC.

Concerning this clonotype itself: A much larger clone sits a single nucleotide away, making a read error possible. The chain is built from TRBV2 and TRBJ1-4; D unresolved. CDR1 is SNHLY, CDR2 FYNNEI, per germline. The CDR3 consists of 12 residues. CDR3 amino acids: CATQQSNGKLFF. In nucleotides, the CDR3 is TGTGCCACCCAACAGAGTAATGGAAAACTGTTTTTT.

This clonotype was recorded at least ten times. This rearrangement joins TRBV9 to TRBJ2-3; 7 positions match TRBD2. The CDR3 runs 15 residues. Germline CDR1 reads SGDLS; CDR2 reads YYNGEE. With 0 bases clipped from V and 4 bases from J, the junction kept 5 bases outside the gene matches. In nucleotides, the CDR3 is TGTGCCAGCAGCGTAGGCGGGAGTGGCGCAGATACGCAGTATTTT. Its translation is CASSVGGSGADTQYF.

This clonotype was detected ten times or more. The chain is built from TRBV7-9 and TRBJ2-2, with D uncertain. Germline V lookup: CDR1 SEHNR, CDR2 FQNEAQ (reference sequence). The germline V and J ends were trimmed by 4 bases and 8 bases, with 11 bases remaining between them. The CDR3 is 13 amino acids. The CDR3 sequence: CASSSAVRGELFF. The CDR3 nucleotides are TGTGCCAGCAGCTCCGCGGTCCGTGGGGAGCTGTTTTTT.

The CDR3 DNA reads as TGTGCCAGCAGACGGACTAGCGGGACCCACGAGCAGTACTTC. Its protein is CASRRTSGTHEQYF. J is TRBJ2-7 and V is TRBV6-5, with 12 positions matching TRBD2. CDR1 is MNHEY and CDR2 is SVGAGI in the germline V gene. The J segment lost 5 bases and the V segment lost 6 bases, leaving 5 bases of the junction unmatched. The length of the CDR3 is 14 residues.

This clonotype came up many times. The CDR3 coding sequence is TGCGCCAGCAGCCAAGGTGGGTGGGAGGGCCGCAGCGAGCAGTACTTC. Its protein is CASSQGGWEGRSEQYF. The V and J genes are TRBV4-3 and TRBJ2-7; 7 nucleotides agree with TRBD2. V dropped 1 base and J dropped 6; count of bases not matched to a gene: 12. The germline gives CDR1 LGHNA, CDR2 YSLEER. The CDR3 is 16 amino acids.

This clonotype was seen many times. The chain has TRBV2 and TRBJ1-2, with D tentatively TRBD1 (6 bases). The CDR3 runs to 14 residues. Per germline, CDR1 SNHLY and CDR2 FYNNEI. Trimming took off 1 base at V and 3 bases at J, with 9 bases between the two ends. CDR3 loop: CASSEVTGYYGYTF. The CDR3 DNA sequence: TGTGCCAGCAGTGAAGTGACAGGCTACTATGGCTACACCTTC.

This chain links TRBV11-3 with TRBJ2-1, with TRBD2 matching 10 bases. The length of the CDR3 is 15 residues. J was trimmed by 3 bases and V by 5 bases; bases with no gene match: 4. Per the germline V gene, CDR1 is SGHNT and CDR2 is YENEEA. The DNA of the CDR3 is TGTGCCAGCAGCCCTTGGACTAGCGGCTACAATGAGCAGTTCTTC. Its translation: CASSPWTSGYNEQFF.